Listed below are T cell receptor beta chains from one sample, sequenced in a study of blood T cell repertoires in COVID-19. This table comes from immunoSEQ multiplex PCR, and its TCRdb copy is limited to in-frame clones, with some not included. The table lists roughly 260,000 clones, 88% of them singletons. Source material: peripheral blood. Receptors originate from a woman under 40 with COVID-19, enrolled during active disease. CDR3s include the opening cysteine and the closing phenylalanine or tryptophan. The order of the fields is D gene, J gene, V gene, CDR3 length, clone size, CDR3 protein, CDR3 DNA. D genes are given only for firm matches. The size of a clone is reported for some rows only, either as once, few or many, or as a class for expanded clones.

-,TRBJ2-1,TRBV5-1,15,-,CASSAEGGPYNEQFF,TGCGCCAGCAGCGCTGAGGGGGGGCCCTACAATGAGCAGTTCTTC
TRBD1,TRBJ1-1,TRBV30,14,-,CAWSALTGGTEAFF,TGTGCCTGGAGTGCACTGACAGGGGGCACTGAAGCTTTCTTT
-,TRBJ1-1,TRBV5-4,14,-,CASSYGAGNIEAFF,TGTGCCAGCAGCTATGGGGCAGGGAACATTGAAGCTTTCTTT
TRBD1,TRBJ2-7,TRBV28,18,-,CASSLWIGSHDRGGEQYF,TGTGCCAGCAGTTTATGGATCGGCTCCCATGACAGGGGCGGCGAGCAGTACTTC
-,TRBJ2-7,TRBV18,13,few,CASSPVTSSEQYF,TGTGCCAGCTCACCCGTGACTAGTAGCGAGCAGTACTTC
-,TRBJ1-6,TRBV30,14,-,CAWTGQFSNSPLHF,TGTGCCTGGACCGGACAGTTCTCAAATTCACCCCTCCACTTT
-,TRBJ1-1,TRBV5-1,14,-,CASSLLRGGTEAFF,TGCGCCAGCAGCTTGCTTAGGGGAGGAACTGAAGCTTTCTTT
-,TRBJ1-2,TRBV12-5,12,-,CASGSGYGGYTF,TGTGCTAGTGGTTCCGGGTACGGTGGCTACACCTTC
-,TRBJ1-4,TRBV27,14,-,CASSFDRLNEKLFF,TGTGCCAGCAGTTTCGACAGGCTTAATGAAAAACTGTTTTTT
-,TRBJ1-3,TRBV7-2,15,-,CASSPVVGSGNTIYF,TGTGCCAGCAGCCCCGTGGTCGGCTCTGGAAACACCATATATTTT
-,TRBJ1-6,TRBV6-1,14,-,CASSDRGGNSPLHF,TGTGCCAGCAGTGATAGGGGGGGTAATTCACCCCTCCACTTT
-,TRBJ2-4,TRBV11-1,12,-,CASTPGRGIQYF,TGTGCCAGCACCCCCGGGCGGGGCATTCAGTACTTC
TRBD1,TRBJ2-1,TRBV2,12,-,CASRGDRGNPFF,TGTGCCAGCAGGGGAGACAGGGGCAATCCGTTCTTC
TRBD1,TRBJ1-1,TRBV28,15,-,CASSLSGTGGTEAFF,TGTGCCAGCAGTTTATCCGGGACAGGGGGCACTGAAGCTTTCTTT
-,TRBJ2-5,TRBV6-5,14,once,CASSNLGFQETQYF,TGTGCCAGCAGTAACCTCGGGTTCCAAGAGACCCAGTACTTC
-,TRBJ1-2,TRBV11-2,15,-,CASSSSAQGNYGYTF,TGTGCCAGCAGCTCTAGCGCGCAGGGTAACTATGGCTACACCTTC
-,TRBJ2-1,TRBV7-9,18,-,CASSLGLEPSVRPGEQFF,TGTGCCAGCAGCTTAGGCTTGGAACCTAGCGTTCGGCCGGGTGAGCAGTTCTTC
-,TRBJ2-5,TRBV28,13,-,CASNRQYQETQYF,TGTGCCAGCAATAGACAGTATCAAGAGACCCAGTACTTC
-,TRBJ2-3,TRBV29-1,15,-,CSANRQAVSTDTQYF,TGCAGCGCTAACCGACAGGCTGTTAGCACAGATACGCAGTATTTT
-,TRBJ2-7,TRBV7-2,18,-,CASSLGVIGVGASYEQYF,TGTGCCAGCAGCTTAGGGGTTATCGGGGTGGGGGCCTCCTACGAGCAGTACTTC
TRBD2,TRBJ2-3,TRBV2,14,-,CASSGREWADTQYF,TGTGCCAGCAGTGGGCGGGAGTGGGCAGATACGCAGTATTTT
TRBD2,TRBJ2-1,TRBV7-2,15,-,CASSLGASGSTEQFF,TGTGCCAGCAGCTTAGGGGCTAGCGGGAGTACTGAGCAGTTCTTC
-,TRBJ2-1,TRBV9,17,-,CASSPHRTAQSYNEQFF,TGTGCCAGCAGCCCCCATCGGACTGCCCAATCCTACAATGAGCAGTTCTTC
-,TRBJ1-2,TRBV7-9,12,-,CASSRGNYGYTF,TGTGCCAGCAGCCGGGGTAACTATGGCTACACCTTC
TRBD1,TRBJ2-2,TRBV6-4,14,-,CASSGQGGAGELFF,TGTGCCAGCAGCGGACAGGGGGGCGCCGGGGAGCTGTTTTTT
TRBD2,TRBJ2-6,TRBV19,19,-,CASSMGLAGANSGANVLTF,TGTGCCAGTAGTATGGGTCTAGCGGGAGCGAACTCTGGGGCCAACGTCCTGACTTTC
-,TRBJ1-1,TRBV24-1,13,-,CATSDIGGTEAFF,TGTGCCACCAGTGATATCGGGGGGACTGAAGCTTTCTTT